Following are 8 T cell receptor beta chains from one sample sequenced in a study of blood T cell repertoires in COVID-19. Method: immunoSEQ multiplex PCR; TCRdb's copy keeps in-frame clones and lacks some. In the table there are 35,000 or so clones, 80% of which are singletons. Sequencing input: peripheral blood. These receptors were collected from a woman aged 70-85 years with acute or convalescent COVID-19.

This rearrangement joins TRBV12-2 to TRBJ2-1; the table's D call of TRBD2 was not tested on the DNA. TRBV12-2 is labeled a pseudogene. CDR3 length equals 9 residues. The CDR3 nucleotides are TGTGCAAGTGGAGGTGAGCAGTTCTTC. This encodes CASGGEQFF.

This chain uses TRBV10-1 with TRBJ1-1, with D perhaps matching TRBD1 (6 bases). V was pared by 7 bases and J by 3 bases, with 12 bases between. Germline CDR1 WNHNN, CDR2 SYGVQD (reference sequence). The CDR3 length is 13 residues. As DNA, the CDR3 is TGCGCCAGCACCATACGACAGGACACTGAAGCTTTCTTT. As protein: CASTIRQDTEAFF.

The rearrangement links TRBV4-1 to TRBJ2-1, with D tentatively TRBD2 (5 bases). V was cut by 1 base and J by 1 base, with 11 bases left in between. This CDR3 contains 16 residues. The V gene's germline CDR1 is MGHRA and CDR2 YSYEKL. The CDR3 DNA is TGCGCCAGCAGCCAAGGGGTAGCGCAATCCTACAATGAGCAGTTCTTC. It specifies CASSQGVAQSYNEQFF.

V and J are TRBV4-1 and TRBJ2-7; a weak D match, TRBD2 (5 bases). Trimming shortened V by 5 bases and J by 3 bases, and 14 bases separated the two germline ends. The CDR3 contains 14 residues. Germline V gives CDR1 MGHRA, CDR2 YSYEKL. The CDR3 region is CASSSGPAGYEQYF. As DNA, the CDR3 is TGCGCCAGCAGCTCAGGCCCGGCGGGCTACGAGCAGTACTTC.

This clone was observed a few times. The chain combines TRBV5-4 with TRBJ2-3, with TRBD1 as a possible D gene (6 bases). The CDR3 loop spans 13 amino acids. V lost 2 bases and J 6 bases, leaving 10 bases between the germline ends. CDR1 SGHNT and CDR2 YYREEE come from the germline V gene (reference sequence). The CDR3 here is CASSLGGRDTQYF. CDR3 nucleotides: TGTGCCAGCAGCTTAGGGGGTAGGGATACGCAGTATTTT.

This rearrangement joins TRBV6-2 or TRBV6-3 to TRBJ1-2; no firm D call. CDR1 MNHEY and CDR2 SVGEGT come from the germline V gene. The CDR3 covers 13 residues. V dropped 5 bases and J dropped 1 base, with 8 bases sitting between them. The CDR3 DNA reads TGTGCCAGCAGTCTCGCTATTAACTATGGCTACACCTTC. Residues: CASSLAINYGYTF.

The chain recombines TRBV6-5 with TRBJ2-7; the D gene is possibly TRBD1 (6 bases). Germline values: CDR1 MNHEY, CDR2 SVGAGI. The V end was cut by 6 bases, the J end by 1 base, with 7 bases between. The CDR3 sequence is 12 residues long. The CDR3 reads CASRDRSYEQYF. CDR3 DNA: TGTGCCAGCAGAGACAGGTCCTACGAGCAGTACTTC.

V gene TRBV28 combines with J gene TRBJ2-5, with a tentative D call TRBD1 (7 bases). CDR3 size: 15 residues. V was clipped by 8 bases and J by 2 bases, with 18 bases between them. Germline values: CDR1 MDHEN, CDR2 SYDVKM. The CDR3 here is CASGRIQGGQETQYF. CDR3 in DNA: TGTGCCAGCGGCAGGATCCAGGGGGGACAAGAGACCCAGTACTTC.